This passage covers 14 T cell receptor beta chains from one sample sequenced in a study of T cell changes during pregnancy in multiple sclerosis. Using immunoSEQ multiplex PCR, the repertoire was profiled, and TCRdb retains in-frame clones only, with some absent. The sample lists around 97,000 clones, approximately 90% occurring once. Sequenced here: peripheral blood, sampled after pregnancy. The receptor source for this set is a female donor with multiple sclerosis, enrolled in a pregnancy study.

This chain connects TRBV28 to TRBJ1-1; D possibly corresponds to TRBD1 (6 bases). Trimming took 6 bases from V and 0 from J, leaving 17 bases between them. The CDR3 consists of 16 residues. Germline values: CDR1 MDHEN, CDR2 SYDVKM. The CDR3 DNA is TGTGCCAGCAGAGAGTCCAGGGGCTGGATGAACACTGAAGCTTTCTTT. Its protein product is CASRESRGWMNTEAFF.

The chain joins TRBV7-3 to TRBJ1-2, with TRBD1 matching 10 bases. Trimming removed 4 bases from V and 6 bases from J; junction bases left unmatched: 8. The germline V gene encodes CDR1 SGHTA and CDR2 FQGTGA. The CDR3 is 15 amino acids. CDR3: CASSSAPGQGNGYTF. CDR3 nucleotide sequence: TGTGCCAGCAGCTCAGCCCCGGGACAGGGGAATGGCTACACCTTC.

This clone showed up just once. The rearrangement joins TRBV5-1 to TRBJ2-5, with 15 positions matching TRBD2. Germline CDR1 and CDR2: SGHRS and YFSETQ. The CDR3 sequence is 17 residues long. Trimming cost V 4 bases and J 4 bases; bases outside gene matches: 8. CDR3 sequence: CASSPGTSGGSPETQYF. The CDR3, as DNA: TGCGCCAGCAGCCCCGGGACTAGCGGGGGGTCCCCAGAGACCCAGTACTTC.

V usage is TRBV7-8 and J usage is TRBJ2-5; D not resolved. The CDR3 extends over 11 amino acids. Trimming took 7 bases from V and 0 from J, leaving 3 bases between them. Germline V gives CDR1 SGHVS, CDR2 FQNEAQ. This CDR3 reads CASNNQETQYF. CDR3 coding DNA: TGTGCCAGCAACAACCAAGAGACCCAGTACTTC.

This rearrangement joins TRBV4-1 to TRBJ2-2, with D possibly matching TRBD2 (6 bases). V shed 1 base and J shed 5 bases, with 11 bases lying between them. The CDR3 runs to 15 residues. Germline V gene sequence: CDR1 MGHRA, CDR2 YSYEKL. The chain's CDR3 is CASSQGGAGTGELFF. Written as DNA, the CDR3 is TGCGCCAGCAGCCAAGGCGGGGCGGGGACCGGGGAGCTGTTTTTT.

A single count supports this clone. This chain links TRBV6-1 with TRBJ2-4; 10 bases align to TRBD1. Germline trimming cut 6 bases from V and 7 bases from J; bases unmatched to any gene: 6. Per germline, CDR1 MNHNS and CDR2 SASEGT. This CDR3 spans 14 amino acids. CDR3 nucleotide sequence: TGTGCCAGCAGCGCGGGGGGACAGGGGAACATTCAGTACTTC. Encoded protein: CASSAGGQGNIQYF.

The chain is built from TRBV15 and TRBJ2-4; a weak D match, TRBD2 (5 bases). V lost 1 base, J lost 1 base, and 11 bases lay in between. This CDR3 is 16 amino acids long. The germline gives CDR1 LNHNV, CDR2 YYDKDF (reference sequence). CDR3 DNA sequence: TGTGCCACCAGCAGAGCCCGGGGAAGGGCCAAAAACATTCAGTACTTC. Amino acids: CATSRARGRAKNIQYF.

V gene TRBV25-1 combines with J gene TRBJ1-4; D is perhaps TRBD1 (6 bases). The V and J ends lost 6 bases and 1 base respectively, with 18 bases between them. This CDR3 spans 17 amino acids. Germline V gene data show CDR1 as MGHDK and CDR2 as SYGVNS. The CDR3 protein is CASREGGRSGTNEKLFF. The CDR3 nucleotides are TGTGCCAGCAGGGAGGGGGGGCGAAGTGGAACTAATGAAAAACTGTTTTTT.

J is TRBJ2-3 and V is TRBV28; D might be TRBD2 (6 bases). Trimming took off 2 bases at V and 2 bases at J, with 8 bases between the two ends. The germline V gene encodes CDR1 MDHEN and CDR2 SYDVKM. The CDR3 spans 14 residues. Here the CDR3 DNA reads TGTGCCAGCAGTTTACCGGGACTCACAGATACGCAGTATTTT. Translation: CASSLPGLTDTQYF.

J is TRBJ2-7 and V is TRBV30, with 9 positions matching TRBD2. Germline assignment: CDR1 GTSNPN and CDR2 SVGIG (reference sequence). This CDR3 is 12 amino acids long. V lost 4 bases and J lost 2; bases outside the gene matches: 0. In nucleotides, the CDR3 is TGTGCCTGGACTAGCGGGGCCTACGAGCAGTACTTC. This sequence encodes CAWTSGAYEQYF.

The chain links TRBV4-2 to TRBJ2-3, with D perhaps matching TRBD2 (5 bases). V was shortened by 7 bases and J by 3 bases, with 11 bases between the two germline ends. CDR3 length equals 13 residues. Germline CDR1 and CDR2: LGHNA and YNFKEQ. CDR3 loop: CASKGSQTDTQYF. Written as DNA, the CDR3 is TGTGCCAGCAAAGGGAGCCAAACAGATACGCAGTATTTT.

The CDR3, as DNA: TGTGCCAGCAGCTTAACGGGCAGGGGCTCCTACAATGAGCAGTTCTTC. This codes for CASSLTGRGSYNEQFF. This sequence joins TRBV7-3 and TRBJ2-1; weak D call: TRBD1 (6 bases). Germline V gene data show CDR1 as SGHTA and CDR2 as FQGTGA. Trimming cost V 0 bases and J 0 bases, with 9 bases left between them. The CDR3 loop spans 16 amino acids.

The V gene is TRBV7-3, the J gene TRBJ2-6; D unresolved. V was cut by 5 bases and J by 0 bases, with 8 bases left in between. Germline CDR1 and CDR2: SGHTA and FQGTGA. CDR3 length: 15 residues. CDR3: CASSPPGSGANVLTF. The CDR3 coding sequence is TGTGCCAGCAGCCCGCCCGGCTCTGGGGCCAACGTCCTGACTTTC.

The CDR3 coding sequence is TGTGCCAGCAGTAAACGAGGGAACACTGAAGCTTTCTTT. Translating gives CASSKRGNTEAFF. The chain is built from TRBV6-5 and TRBJ1-1, with D hard to call. Per germline, CDR1 MNHEY and CDR2 SVGAGI. Trimming removed 5 bases at V and 1 base at J, with 8 bases between. The CDR3 consists of 13 residues.